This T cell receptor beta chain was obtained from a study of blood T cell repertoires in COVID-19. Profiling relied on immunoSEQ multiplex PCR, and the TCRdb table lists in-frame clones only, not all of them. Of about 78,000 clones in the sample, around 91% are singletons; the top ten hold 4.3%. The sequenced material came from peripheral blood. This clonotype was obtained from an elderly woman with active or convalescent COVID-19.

The DNA for the CDR3 is TGTGCCAGCAGCCAGAATACCCAGACAGGGTTAAACATTCAGTACTTC. Translated: CASSQNTQTGLNIQYF. V gene TRBV4-2 combines with J gene TRBJ2-4, with 7 bases matching TRBD1. The CDR3 consists of 16 residues. Germline-derived CDR1 and CDR2 are LGHNA and YNFKEQ. The V gene end was trimmed by 3 bases and the J gene end by 6 bases; junction bases not matched to a gene: 11.